This TCR beta chain was identified in a study of a mutant IDH1 vaccine in newly diagnosed glioma. As for the study in general: The study started vaccination 4-6 weeks after radiotherapy alone, or with temozolomide cycles. Males made up about 60% and females approximately 38% of treated patients, whose mean age was approximately 44 years.

This CDR3 contains 15 residues. Germline-derived CDR1 and CDR2 are PRHDT and FYEKMQ (reference sequence). Trimming shortened V by 1 base and J by 0 bases, and 9 bases separated the two germline ends. About this clone: What it binds is not known.

Sequencing was performed with immunoSEQ multiplex PCR; in TCRdb, only in-frame clones are kept and a portion is missing. The sample holds over 35,000 clones, 84% seen once. Study-wide findings and caveats: More than 80% of patients showed vaccine-induced immune responses across multiple MHC alleles.

The time point was: week 23, last vaccination. Each dose of the vaccine consisted of 300 ug of mutant IDH1 20-mer peptide, with topical imiquimod. The study enrolled donors with new WHO grade 3 or 4 IDH1-mutant, ATRX-lost astrocytomas. This receptor was taken from a young woman with glioma. Some clones in this sample may be carry-over from other donors' samples. V gene TRBV13 combines with J gene TRBJ1-1, with D uncertain. Source: PBMCs, taken from a glioma patient whose treatment included an IDH1 peptide vaccine. CDR3 amino acids: CASSLERALNTEAFF. The CDR3 DNA reads TGTGCCAGCAGCTTAGAGCGGGCGCTGAACACTGAAGCTTTCTTT.